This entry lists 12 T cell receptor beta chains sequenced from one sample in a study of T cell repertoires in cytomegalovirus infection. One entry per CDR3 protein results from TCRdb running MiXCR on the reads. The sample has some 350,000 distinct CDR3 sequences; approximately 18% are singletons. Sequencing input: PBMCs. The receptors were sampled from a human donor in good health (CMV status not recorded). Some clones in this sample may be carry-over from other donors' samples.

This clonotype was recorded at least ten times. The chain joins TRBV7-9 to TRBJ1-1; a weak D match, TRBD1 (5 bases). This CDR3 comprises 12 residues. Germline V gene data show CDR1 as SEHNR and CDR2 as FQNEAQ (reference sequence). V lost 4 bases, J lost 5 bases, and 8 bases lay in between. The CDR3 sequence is CASSSRGTEAFF. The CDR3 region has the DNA TGTGCCAGCAGCTCGCGGGGGACTGAAGCTTTCTTT.

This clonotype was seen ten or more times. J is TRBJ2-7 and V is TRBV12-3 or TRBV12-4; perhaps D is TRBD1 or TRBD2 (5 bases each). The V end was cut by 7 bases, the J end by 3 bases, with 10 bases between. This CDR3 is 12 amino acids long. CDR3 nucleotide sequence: TGTGCCAGCACGTCGGGGCTCTACGAGCAGTACTTC. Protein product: CASTSGLYEQYF.

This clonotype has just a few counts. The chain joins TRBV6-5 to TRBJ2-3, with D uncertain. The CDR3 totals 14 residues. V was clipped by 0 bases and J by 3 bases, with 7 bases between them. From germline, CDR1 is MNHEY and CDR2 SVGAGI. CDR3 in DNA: TGTGCCAGCAGTTACTCTGGATGGACAGATACGCAGTATTTT. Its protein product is CASSYSGWTDTQYF.

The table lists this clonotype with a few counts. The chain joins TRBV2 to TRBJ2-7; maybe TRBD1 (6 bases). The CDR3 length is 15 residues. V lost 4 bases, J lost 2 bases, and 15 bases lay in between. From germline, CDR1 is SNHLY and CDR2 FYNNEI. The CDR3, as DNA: TGTGCCAGCAGTGCGGGGAGCTCAGGGGCCTACGAGCAGTACTTC. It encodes CASSAGSSGAYEQYF.

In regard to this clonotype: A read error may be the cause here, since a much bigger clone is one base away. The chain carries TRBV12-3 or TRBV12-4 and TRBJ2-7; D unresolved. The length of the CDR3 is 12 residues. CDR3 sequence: CASSQSPYVQYF. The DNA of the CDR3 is TGTGCCAGCAGTCAATCCCCCTACGTGCAGTACTTC.

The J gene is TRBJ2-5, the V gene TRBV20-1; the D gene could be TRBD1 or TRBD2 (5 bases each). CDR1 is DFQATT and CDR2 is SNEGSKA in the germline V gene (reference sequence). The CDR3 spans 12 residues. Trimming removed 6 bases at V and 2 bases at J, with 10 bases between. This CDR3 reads CSAPGTQETQYF. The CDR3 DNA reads TGCAGTGCGCCCGGGACGCAAGAGACCCAGTACTTC.

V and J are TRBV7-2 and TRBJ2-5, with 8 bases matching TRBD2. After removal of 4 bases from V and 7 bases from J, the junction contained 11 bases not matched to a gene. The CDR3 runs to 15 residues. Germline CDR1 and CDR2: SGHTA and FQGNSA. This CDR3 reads CASSSSGLVVGTQYF. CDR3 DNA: TGTGCCAGCAGCTCCTCGGGACTAGTGGTTGGGACCCAGTACTTC.

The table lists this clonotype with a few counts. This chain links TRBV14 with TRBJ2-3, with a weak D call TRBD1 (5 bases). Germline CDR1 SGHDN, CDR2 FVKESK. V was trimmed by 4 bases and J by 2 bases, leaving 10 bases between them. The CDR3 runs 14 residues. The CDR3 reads CASSLQVPTDTQYF. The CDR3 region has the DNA TGTGCCAGCAGCCTACAGGTCCCCACAGATACGCAGTATTTT.

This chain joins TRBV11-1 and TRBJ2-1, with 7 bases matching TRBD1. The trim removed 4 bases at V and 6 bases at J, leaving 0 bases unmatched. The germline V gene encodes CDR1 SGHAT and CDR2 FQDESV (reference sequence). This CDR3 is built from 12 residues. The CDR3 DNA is TGTGCCAGCAGCTGGACAGGCAATGAGCAGTTCTTC. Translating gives CASSWTGNEQFF.

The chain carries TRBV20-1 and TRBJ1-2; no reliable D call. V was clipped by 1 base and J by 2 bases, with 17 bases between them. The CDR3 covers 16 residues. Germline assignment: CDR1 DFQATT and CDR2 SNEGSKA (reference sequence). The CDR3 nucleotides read TGCAGTGCTAGAGTTTTCGGGCCTTCAACCAACTATGGCTACACCTTC. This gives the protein CSARVFGPSTNYGYTF.

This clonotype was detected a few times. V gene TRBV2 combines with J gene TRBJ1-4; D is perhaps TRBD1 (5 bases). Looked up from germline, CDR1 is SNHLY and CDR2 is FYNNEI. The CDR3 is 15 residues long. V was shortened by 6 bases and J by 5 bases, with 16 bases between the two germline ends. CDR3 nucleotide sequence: TGTGCCAGCAGACCCCGAAGGGGACTGAATGAAAAACTGTTTTTT. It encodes CASRPRRGLNEKLFF.

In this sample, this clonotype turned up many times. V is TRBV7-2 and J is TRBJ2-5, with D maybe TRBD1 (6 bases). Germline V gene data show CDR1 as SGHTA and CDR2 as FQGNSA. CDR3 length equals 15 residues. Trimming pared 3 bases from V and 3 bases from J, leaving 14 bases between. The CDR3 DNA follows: TGTGCCAGCAGCTTTACCCCCGGGACAAAAGAGACCCAGTACTTC. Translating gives CASSFTPGTKETQYF.